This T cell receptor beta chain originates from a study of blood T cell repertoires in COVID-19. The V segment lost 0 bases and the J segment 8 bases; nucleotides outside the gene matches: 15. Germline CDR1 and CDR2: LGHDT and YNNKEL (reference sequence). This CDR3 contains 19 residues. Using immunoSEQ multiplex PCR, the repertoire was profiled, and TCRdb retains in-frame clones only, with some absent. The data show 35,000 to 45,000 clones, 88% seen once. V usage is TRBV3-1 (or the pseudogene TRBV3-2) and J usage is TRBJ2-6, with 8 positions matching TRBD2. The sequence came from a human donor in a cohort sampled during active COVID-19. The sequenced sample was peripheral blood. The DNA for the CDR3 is TGTGCCAGCAGCCAAGATCGTCTAGCGGGTACTCTGGGGACCAACGTCCTGACTTTC. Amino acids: CASSQDRLAGTLGTNVLTF.